The 9 T cell receptor beta chains below were found in one sample sequenced in a study of blood T cells in healthy people across ages. Through a sample-barcoded 5' primer and a J-beta primer mix, a second PCR was run for roughly 6 to 11 cycles. TCRdb processed the 5' RACE reads anew with MiXCR; each CDR3 protein has one entry. The sample carries about 570,000 distinct CDR3 sequences, about 26% recorded once. Sequencing used blood. Source of these receptors: a woman in her 70s in good health.

This clonotype was seen repeatedly, ten times or more. The chain has TRBV6-9 and TRBJ2-4; the match to TRBD2 covers 10 bases. This CDR3 is 17 amino acids long. Germline V gene data show CDR1 as MNHGY and CDR2 as SVAAGI. With 0 bases clipped from V and 3 bases from J, the junction kept 5 bases outside the gene matches. CDR3 protein: CASSYSLAGSGKNIQYF. In nucleotides, the CDR3 is TGTGCCAGCAGTTATTCACTAGCGGGGTCGGGCAAAAACATTCAGTACTTC.

In its sample, this clonotype was seen a few times. V usage is TRBV12-3 or TRBV12-4 and J usage is TRBJ2-7, with 9 bases aligning to TRBD1. The CDR3 spans 14 residues. The V and J ends lost 5 bases and 5 bases, in that order; junction bases with no gene match: 7. The CDR3 protein is CASSPGTGNHEQYF. CDR3 DNA: TGTGCCAGCAGTCCCGGGACAGGGAACCACGAGCAGTACTTC.

This clonotype was seen more than once but under ten times. The gene calls are TRBV9 and TRBJ2-3; 9 bases agree with TRBD2. Germline CDR1 reads SGDLS; CDR2 reads YYNGEE. This CDR3 is built from 13 residues. J lost 4 bases, V lost 7 bases, and 4 bases had no gene match. DNA of the CDR3: TGTGCCAGCTCCGGGACTAGCCCAGATACGCAGTATTTT. Its protein product is CASSGTSPDTQYF. The full variable domain, with the rest looked up from reference TRBV9 and TRBJ2-3, is DSGVTQTPKHLITATGQRVTLRCSPRSGDLSVYWYQQSLDQGLQFLIQYYNGEERAKGNILERFSAQQFPDLHSELNLSSLELGDSALYFCASSGTSPDTQYFGPGTRLTVL.

The chain links TRBV29-1 to TRBJ2-5; D perhaps matches TRBD2 (6 bases). The end of the DNA aligns better with TRBJ2-7, so the J call may be wrong. Germline V gene data show CDR1 as SQVTM and CDR2 as ANQGSEA. The CDR3 consists of 16 residues. The CDR3 bases are TGCAGCGTTGAAGGCAGGCGGGACGGATACAACTACGAGCAGTACTTC. This translates into CSVEGRRDGYNYEQYF.

The sample holds one count of this clonotype. This sequence joins TRBV5-1 and TRBJ1-5; maybe TRBD1 (5 bases). This CDR3 comprises 15 residues. The germline gives CDR1 SGHRS, CDR2 YFSETQ. The V end lost 2 bases, the J end lost 1 base, and 10 bases lay between the germline ends. CDR3 in amino acids: CASSLVGASNQPQHF. CDR3 in DNA: TGCGCCAGCAGCTTAGTAGGGGCGAGCAATCAGCCCCAGCATTTT.

The table lists this clonotype with a few counts. This rearrangement joins TRBV9 to TRBJ2-5; D is unclear. The length of the CDR3 is 14 residues. The V end was cut by 0 bases, the J end by 5 bases, with 11 bases between. Germline V CDR1 and CDR2: SGDLS, YYNGEE. The CDR3 loop reads CASSVGPFEETQYF. The CDR3 DNA reads as TGTGCCAGCAGCGTAGGACCGTTTGAGGAGACCCAGTACTTC.

This clonotype was seen a few times. The V and J genes are TRBV28 and TRBJ2-4; 7 bases are shared with TRBD1. Germline CDR1 and CDR2: MDHEN and SYDVKM. V dropped 6 bases and J dropped 3; count of bases not matched to a gene: 11. The length of the CDR3 is 16 residues. The CDR3 sequence is CASRRLTGAGKNIQYF. CDR3 DNA sequence: TGTGCCAGCAGGCGACTTACAGGGGCGGGCAAAAACATTCAGTACTTC.

V gene TRBV4-3 combines with J gene TRBJ1-3; no clear D. The V end was cut by 1 base, the J end by 4 bases, with 14 bases between. This CDR3 has 16 amino acids. CDR1 is LGHNA, CDR2 YSLEER, per germline. CDR3 coding DNA: TGCGCCAGCAGCCAAGTCGGAATCTCGGTGGGAAACACCATATATTTT. It translates to CASSQVGISVGNTIYF.

V is TRBV28 and J is TRBJ2-7; TRBD1 matches at 7 bases. The germline CDR1 and CDR2 sequences are MDHEN and SYDVKM. Unmatched junction bases numbered 7, after V lost 8 bases and J lost 3 bases. The CDR3 contains 13 residues. The CDR3 DNA reads as TGTGCCAGCGGGACAGTAAAGAGCTACGAGCAGTACTTC. Protein product: CASGTVKSYEQYF.